The sample holds a few counts of the clone carrying this TCR beta chain. What it binds is unknown. MiXCR, run by TCRdb on the 5' RACE reads, gives a single entry per CDR3 protein. The data hold about 73,000 distinct CDR3 sequences, with over 7.5% observed a single time. Germline V gives CDR1 SGHAT, CDR2 FQNNGV. Trimming took off 2 bases at V and 5 bases at J, with 19 bases between the two ends. CDR3 size: 17 residues. These data are taken from a study of T cells after yellow fever vaccination. As for the study in general: SMART-Seq v4 Ultra Low Input prepared the low-cell-number fractions.

Whole-study results and caveats: Researchers cautioned that FACS-sorted repertoires could harbor abundant clonotypes contaminating from the bulk population. There was a small share of clonotypes that showed up in both the CD4 and CD8 compartments. Post-booster repertoires again held most primary-vaccination clones (approximately 96% CD4, roughly 90% CD8).

Sequenced material: CD8+ T cells sorted from PBMCs, taken on the day of the yellow fever booster vaccination. This clonotype originated in a man aged 25 to 40 who received the YFV17D yellow fever vaccine. This rearrangement joins TRBV11-2 to TRBJ2-1; D not certain. The CDR3 spells CASSLLPLRMRNNEQFF. The CDR3 nucleotides read TGTGCCAGCAGCTTACTCCCCCTCAGGATGAGGAACAATGAGCAGTTCTTC.